This TCR beta chain derives from a study of blood T cell repertoires in COVID-19. The germline gives CDR1 SGHTS, CDR2 YDEGEE. V was trimmed by 4 bases and J by 4 bases, leaving 18 bases between them. The CDR3 totals 16 residues. In the study's own analysis: Estimation of nucleated cell counts relied on the amplification of reference gene primers. Generated by immunoSEQ multiplex PCR, the TCRdb table keeps only in-frame clones and is missing some. V and J calls and clone size are given by that table; D and trimming were obtained from the DNA. Of about 140,000 clones in the sample, roughly 85% are singletons; the top ten hold approximately 3.5%. In this sample, this clone turned up once.

Material for sequencing was peripheral blood. The chain has TRBV5-8 and TRBJ1-5, with D tentatively TRBD1 (5 bases). The origin of this receptor is a man aged 60-69 years with acute or convalescent COVID-19. The chain's CDR3 is CASSAGGGAFNQPQHF. CDR3 coding DNA: TGTGCCAGCAGCGCCGGGGGGGGTGCGTTTAATCAGCCCCAGCATTTT.